This record concerns one T cell receptor beta chain sequence. Antigen specificity is unknown. These data originate in a study of T cell responses to AZD1222 COVID-19 vaccine. The study, taken as a whole, reports: Increased Spike-specific TCR breadth and depth were observed after two AZD1222 doses. Without day 14 samples, only post-peak T cell repertoires were studied.

Clones were sequenced by immunoSEQ multiplex PCR, and TCRdb holds only the in-frame ones, with some missing. Of under 110,000 clones listed, 90% are singletons. The CDR3 is made up of 15 amino acids. Germline trimming cut 4 bases from V and 8 bases from J; bases unmatched to any gene: 8. In germline, CDR1 is SGDLS, CDR2 YYNGEE. The source material was peripheral blood, sampled 28 days after the second AZD1222 dose. This sequence was found in an adult who received the AZD1222 COVID-19 vaccine. The J gene is TRBJ1-5, the V gene TRBV9, with 11 bases aligning to TRBD1. The CDR3 coding sequence is TGTGCCAGCAGCTATGGACAGGGGGCAATGGAGCCCCAGCATTTT. As protein: CASSYGQGAMEPQHF.